Below are 10 T cell receptor beta chains sequenced from a single sample in a study of immune evolution from preneoplasia to lung adenocarcinoma. The method was immunoSEQ multiplex PCR; TCRdb's version includes in-frame clones alone and lacks a portion of them. The profile shows 10,000 or so clones, about 85% of them singletons. The sequencing sample was made of FFPE minimally invasive lung adenocarcinoma tissue. The source of these receptors is a donor at least 70 years old with lung adenocarcinoma.

This clone was detected only a few times. The genes are TRBV6-1 and TRBJ2-2; D remains ambiguous. The V end lost 4 bases, the J end lost 5 bases, and 11 bases lay between the germline ends. The CDR3 has 14 amino acids. CDR1 and CDR2 (germline): MNHNS, SASEGT. The CDR3 protein is CASSGQLGTGELFF. The CDR3 DNA follows: TGTGCCAGCAGTGGACAATTGGGAACCGGGGAGCTGTTTTTT.

This rearrangement joins TRBV2 to TRBJ1-2; a weak D match, TRBD1 (6 bases). Germline V gene lookup returns CDR1 SNHLY and CDR2 FYNNEI. V was pared by 6 bases and J by 3 bases, with 14 bases between. This CDR3 is built from 14 residues. The CDR3 DNA follows: TGTGCCAGCAGCGGTCCAGGGGCCTACTATGGCTACACCTTC. It encodes CASSGPGAYYGYTF.

This clone turned up a few times. The rearrangement links TRBV30 to TRBJ2-3, with TRBD2 matching 13 bases. This CDR3 spans 16 amino acids. Per the germline V gene, CDR1 is GTSNPN and CDR2 is SVGIG (reference sequence). The V and J ends lost 2 bases and 5 bases, in that order; junction bases with no gene match: 7. In DNA, the CDR3 is TGTGCCTGGAGTTCGCGGACTAGCGGGAGTGGAGATACGCAGTATTTT. It encodes CAWSSRTSGSGDTQYF.

The V gene is TRBV18, the J gene TRBJ2-1; 12 positions match TRBD2. V lost 0 bases, J lost 8 bases, and 14 bases stayed unmatched. The CDR3 is 19 amino acids. The germline gives CDR1 KGHSH, CDR2 LQKENI. CDR3 in amino acids: CASSPPASGRAVYSHEQFF. CDR3 nucleotides: TGTGCCAGCTCACCACCTGCTAGCGGGAGGGCGGTTTATTCGCATGAGCAGTTCTTC.

The chain joins TRBV30 to TRBJ2-3, with D perhaps TRBD2 (5 bases). The CDR3 runs 15 residues. The germline V and J ends were trimmed by 0 bases and 2 bases, with 12 bases remaining between them. Germline CDR1 and CDR2: GTSNPN and SVGIG (reference sequence). DNA of the CDR3: TGTGCCTGGAGTGTTCTAGCATCATACACAGATACGCAGTATTTT. Protein: CAWSVLASYTDTQYF.

The chain recombines TRBV6-5 with TRBJ1-2, with D perhaps matching TRBD1 (5 bases). The germline V gene has CDR1 MNHEY and CDR2 SVGAGI. V lost 0 bases and J 2 bases, leaving 7 bases between the germline ends. The CDR3 runs 14 residues. The CDR3 is CASSYSTENYGYTF. DNA for the CDR3: TGTGCCAGCAGTTACTCGACAGAGAACTATGGCTACACCTTC.

The V and J genes are TRBV5-6 and TRBJ2-1, with TRBD1 matching over 9 bases. In germline, CDR1 is SGHDT, CDR2 YYEEEE. The CDR3 is 15 residues long. The trim removed 4 bases at V and 6 bases at J, leaving 8 bases unmatched. The CDR3 reads CASSLGGQGRNEQFF. In nucleotides, the CDR3 is TGTGCCAGCAGCCTGGGGGGACAGGGCCGCAATGAGCAGTTCTTC.

The count of this clone is one. The chain employs TRBV30 and TRBJ2-7, with 8 positions matching TRBD1. The CDR3 is 15 residues long. The trim removed 3 bases at V and 5 bases at J, leaving 12 bases unmatched. Germline V lookup: CDR1 GTSNPN, CDR2 SVGIG (reference sequence). The CDR3 DNA reads TGTGCCTGGAGCCCCACGGGCCAGGGGGCCCACGAGCAGTACTTC. Its protein is CAWSPTGQGAHEQYF.

The V and J genes are TRBV23-1 and TRBJ2-1; 9 bases are shared with TRBD2. TRBV23-1 counts as an open reading frame of uncertain function. CDR3 length equals 19 residues. V trimming: 0 bases; J trimming: 8 bases; junction bases outside the gene matches: 17. The CDR3 DNA follows: TGCGCCAGCAGTCAATCGAGCCAGGGTAACAGCGGGAGGTGGGATGAGCAGTTCTTC. Translating gives CASSQSSQGNSGRWDEQFF.

A few counts support this clone. The J gene is TRBJ1-1, the V gene TRBV7-2; 7 nucleotides align to TRBD1. With V trimmed by 4 bases and J by 4 bases, 9 bases remained unmatched. The CDR3 is 15 residues long. The germline gives CDR1 SGHTA, CDR2 FQGNSA. CDR3 nucleotide sequence: TGTGCCAGCAGCTCCTCCGGGACAGACCCCACTGAAGCTTTCTTT. This encodes CASSSSGTDPTEAFF.